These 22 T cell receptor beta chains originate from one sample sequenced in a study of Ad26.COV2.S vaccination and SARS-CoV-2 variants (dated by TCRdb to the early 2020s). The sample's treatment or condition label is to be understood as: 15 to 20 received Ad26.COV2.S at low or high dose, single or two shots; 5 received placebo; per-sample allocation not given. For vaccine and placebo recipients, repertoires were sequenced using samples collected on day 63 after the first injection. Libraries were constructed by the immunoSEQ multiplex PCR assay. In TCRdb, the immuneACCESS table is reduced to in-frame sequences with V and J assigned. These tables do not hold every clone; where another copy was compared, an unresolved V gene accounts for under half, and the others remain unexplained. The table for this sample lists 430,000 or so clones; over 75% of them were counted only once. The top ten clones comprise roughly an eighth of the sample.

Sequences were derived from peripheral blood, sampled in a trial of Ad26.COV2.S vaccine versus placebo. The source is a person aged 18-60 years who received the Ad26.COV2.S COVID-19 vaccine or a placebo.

This CDR3 is CASSLGHRGETQYF. CDR3 bases: TGTGCCAGCAGCTTAGGGCACAGAGGGGAGACCCAGTACTTC. This chain connects TRBV7-3 to TRBJ2-5, with D perhaps TRBD2 (5 bases). Germline V gives CDR1 SGHTA, CDR2 FQGTGA. The CDR3 spans 14 residues. V dropped 2 bases and J dropped 5 bases, with 12 bases sitting between them.

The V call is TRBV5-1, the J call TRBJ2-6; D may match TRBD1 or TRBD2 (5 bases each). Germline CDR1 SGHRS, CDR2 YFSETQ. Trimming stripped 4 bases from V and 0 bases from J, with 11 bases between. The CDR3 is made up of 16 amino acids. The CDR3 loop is CASSLGGGSGANVLTF. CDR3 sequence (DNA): TGCGCCAGCAGCCTGGGTGGGGGCTCTGGGGCCAACGTCCTGACTTTC.

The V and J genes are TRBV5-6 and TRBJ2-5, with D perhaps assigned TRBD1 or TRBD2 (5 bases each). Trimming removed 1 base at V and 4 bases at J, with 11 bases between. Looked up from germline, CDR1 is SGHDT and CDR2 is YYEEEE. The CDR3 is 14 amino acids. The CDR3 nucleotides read TGTGCCAGCAGCTTGTGGGACGGTTCAGAGACCCAGTACTTC. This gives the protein CASSLWDGSETQYF.

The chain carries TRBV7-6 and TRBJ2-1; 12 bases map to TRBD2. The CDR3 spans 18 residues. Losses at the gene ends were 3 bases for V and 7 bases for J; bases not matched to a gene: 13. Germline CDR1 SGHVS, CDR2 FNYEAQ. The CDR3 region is CASSFPLPTSGRGNEQFF. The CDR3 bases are TGTGCCAGCAGCTTCCCCCTCCCGACTAGCGGGAGAGGTAATGAGCAGTTCTTC.

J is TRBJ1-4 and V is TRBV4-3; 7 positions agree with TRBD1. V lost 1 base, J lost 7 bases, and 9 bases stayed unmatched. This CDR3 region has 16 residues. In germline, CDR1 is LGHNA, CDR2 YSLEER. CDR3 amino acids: CASSQGKGTDFEKLFF. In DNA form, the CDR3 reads TGCGCCAGCAGCCAAGGAAAAGGGACAGATTTTGAAAAACTGTTTTTT.

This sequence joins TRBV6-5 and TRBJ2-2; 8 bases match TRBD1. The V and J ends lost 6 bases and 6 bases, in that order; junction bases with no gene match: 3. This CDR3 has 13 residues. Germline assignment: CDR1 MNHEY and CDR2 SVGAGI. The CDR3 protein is CASRDRVAGELFF. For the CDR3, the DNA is TGTGCCAGCAGGGACAGGGTCGCCGGGGAGCTGTTTTTT.

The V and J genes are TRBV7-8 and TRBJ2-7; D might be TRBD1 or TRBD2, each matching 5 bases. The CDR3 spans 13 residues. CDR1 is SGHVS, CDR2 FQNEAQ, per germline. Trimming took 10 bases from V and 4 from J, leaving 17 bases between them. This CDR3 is CATSGTDSYEQYF. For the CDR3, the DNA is TGTGCCACATCCGGGACGGATTCATACGAGCAGTACTTC.

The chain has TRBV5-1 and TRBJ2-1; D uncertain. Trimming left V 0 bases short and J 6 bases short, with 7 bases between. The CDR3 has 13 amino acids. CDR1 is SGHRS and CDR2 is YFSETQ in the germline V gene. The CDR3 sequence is CASSLDVLNEQFF. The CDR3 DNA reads TGCGCCAGCAGCTTGGATGTACTCAATGAGCAGTTCTTC.

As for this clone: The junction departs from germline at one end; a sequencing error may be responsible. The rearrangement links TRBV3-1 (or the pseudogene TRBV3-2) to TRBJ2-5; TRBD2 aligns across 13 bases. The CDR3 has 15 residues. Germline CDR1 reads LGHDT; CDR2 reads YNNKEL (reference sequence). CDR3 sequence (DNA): TGTGCCAGCACCCAACTAGCGGGAGGGCAAGAGACCCAGTACTTC. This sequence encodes CASTQLAGGQETQYF.

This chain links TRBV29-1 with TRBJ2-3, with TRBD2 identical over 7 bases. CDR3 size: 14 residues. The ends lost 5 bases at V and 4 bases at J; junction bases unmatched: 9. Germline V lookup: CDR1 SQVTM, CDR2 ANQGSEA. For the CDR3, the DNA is TGCAGCGTTTACTTAGCGGGTTCAGCAGATACGCAGTATTTT. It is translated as CSVYLAGSADTQYF.

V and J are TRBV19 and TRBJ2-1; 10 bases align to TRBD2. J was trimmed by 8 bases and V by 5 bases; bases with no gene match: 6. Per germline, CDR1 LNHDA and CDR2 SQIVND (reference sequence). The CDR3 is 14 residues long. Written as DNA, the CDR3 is TGTGCCAGTAGTGTTAGCGGGAGGTCTGATGAGCAGTTCTTC. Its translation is CASSVSGRSDEQFF.

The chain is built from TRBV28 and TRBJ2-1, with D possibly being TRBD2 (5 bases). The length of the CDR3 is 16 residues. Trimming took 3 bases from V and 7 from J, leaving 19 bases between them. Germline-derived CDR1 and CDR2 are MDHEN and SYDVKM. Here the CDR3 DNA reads TGTGCCAGCAGTTTTATCAGAGGGAGCCGCGTAAATGAGCAGTTCTTC. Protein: CASSFIRGSRVNEQFF.

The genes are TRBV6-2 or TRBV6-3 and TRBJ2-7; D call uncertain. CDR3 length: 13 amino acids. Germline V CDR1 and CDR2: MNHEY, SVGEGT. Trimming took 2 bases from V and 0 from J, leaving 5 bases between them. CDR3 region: CASSYEFSYEQYF. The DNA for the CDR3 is TGTGCCAGCAGTTACGAGTTCTCCTACGAGCAGTACTTC.

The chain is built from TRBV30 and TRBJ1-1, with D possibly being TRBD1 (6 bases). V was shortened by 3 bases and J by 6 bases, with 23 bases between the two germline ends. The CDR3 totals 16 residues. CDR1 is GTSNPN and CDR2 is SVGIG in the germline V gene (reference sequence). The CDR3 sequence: CAWRYGITGTRSEAFF. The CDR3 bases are TGTGCCTGGAGATACGGGATTACAGGGACGAGGTCTGAAGCTTTCTTT.

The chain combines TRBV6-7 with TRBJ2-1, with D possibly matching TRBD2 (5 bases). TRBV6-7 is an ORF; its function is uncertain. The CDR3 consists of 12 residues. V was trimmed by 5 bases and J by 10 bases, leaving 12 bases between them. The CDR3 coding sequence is TGTGCCAGCAGTCCCGGGGTACTAGAGCAGTTCTTC. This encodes CASSPGVLEQFF.

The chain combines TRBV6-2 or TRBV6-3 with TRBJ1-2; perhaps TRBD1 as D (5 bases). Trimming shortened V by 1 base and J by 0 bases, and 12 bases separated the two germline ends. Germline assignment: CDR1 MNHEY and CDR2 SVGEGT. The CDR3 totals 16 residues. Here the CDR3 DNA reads TGTGCCAGCAGTTACTGGGGCGTCCGTTCTAACTATGGCTACACCTTC. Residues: CASSYWGVRSNYGYTF.

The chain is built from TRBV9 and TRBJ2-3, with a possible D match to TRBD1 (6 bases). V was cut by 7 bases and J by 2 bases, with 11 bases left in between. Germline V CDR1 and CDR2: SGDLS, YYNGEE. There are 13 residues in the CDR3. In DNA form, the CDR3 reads TGTGCCAGCCTTGGGACAAACACAGATACGCAGTATTTT. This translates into CASLGTNTDTQYF.

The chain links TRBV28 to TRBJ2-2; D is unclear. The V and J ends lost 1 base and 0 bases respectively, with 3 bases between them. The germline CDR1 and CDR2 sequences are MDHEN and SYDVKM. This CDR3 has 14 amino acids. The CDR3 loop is CASSLSSNTGELFF. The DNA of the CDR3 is TGTGCCAGCAGTTTATCTTCGAACACCGGGGAGCTGTTTTTT.

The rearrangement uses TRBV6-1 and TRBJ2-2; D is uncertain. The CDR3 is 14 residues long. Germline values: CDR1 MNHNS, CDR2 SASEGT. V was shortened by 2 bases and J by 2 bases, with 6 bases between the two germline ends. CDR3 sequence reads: CASSELFNTGELFF. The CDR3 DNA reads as TGTGCCAGCAGTGAACTGTTTAACACCGGGGAGCTGTTTTTT.

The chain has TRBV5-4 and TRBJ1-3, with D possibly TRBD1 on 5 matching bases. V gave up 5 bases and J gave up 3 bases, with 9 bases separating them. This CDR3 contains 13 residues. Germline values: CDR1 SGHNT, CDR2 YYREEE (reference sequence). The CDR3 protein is CASSTGSGNTIYF. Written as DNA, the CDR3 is TGTGCCAGCAGTACAGGAAGTGGAAACACCATATATTTT. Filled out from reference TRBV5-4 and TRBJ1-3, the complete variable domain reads ETGVTQSPTHLIKTRGQQVTLRCSSQSGHNTVSWYQQALGQGPQFIFQYYREEENGRGNFPPRFSGLQFPNYSSELNVNALELDDSALYLCASSTGSGNTIYFGEGSWLTVV.

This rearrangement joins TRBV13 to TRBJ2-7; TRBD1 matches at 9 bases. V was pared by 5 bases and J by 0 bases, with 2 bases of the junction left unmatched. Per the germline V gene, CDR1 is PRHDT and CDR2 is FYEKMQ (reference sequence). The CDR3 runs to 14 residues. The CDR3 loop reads CASSRDRASYEQYF. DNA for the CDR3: TGTGCCAGCAGCCGGGACAGGGCCTCCTACGAGCAGTACTTC. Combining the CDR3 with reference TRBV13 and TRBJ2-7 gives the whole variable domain AAGVIQSPRHLIKEKRETATLKCYPIPRHDTVYWYQQGPGQDPQFLISFYEKMQSDKGSIPDRFSAQQFSDYHSELNMSSLELGDSALYFCASSRDRASYEQYFGPGTRLTVT.

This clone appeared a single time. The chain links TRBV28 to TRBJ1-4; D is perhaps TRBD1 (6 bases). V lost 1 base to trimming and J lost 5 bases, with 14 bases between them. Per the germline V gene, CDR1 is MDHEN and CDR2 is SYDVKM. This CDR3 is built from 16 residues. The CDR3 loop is CASSLFRDTPNEKLFF. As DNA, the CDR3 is TGTGCCAGCAGTTTATTTCGGGACACCCCGAATGAAAAACTGTTTTTT.